These 13 T cell receptor beta chains were sequenced from one sample in a study of blood T cells in healthy people across ages. The authors ran a second PCR of roughly 6 to 12 cycles using a sample-barcoded 5' primer and a J-beta primer mix. TCRdb reprocessed the 5' RACE reads with MiXCR, giving one entry per CDR3 protein. The sample shows about 1.6 million distinct CDR3 sequences, 30% to 35% of them seen only once. Sequencing was performed on blood. The receptor set was obtained from a woman aged 25-40 years in good health.

This clonotype has just a few counts. V is TRBV27 and J is TRBJ1-1, with D maybe TRBD1 (6 bases). Germline loops: CDR1 MNHEY, CDR2 SMNVEV (reference sequence). Trimming cost V 6 bases and J 8 bases, with 16 bases left between them. The CDR3 contains 13 residues. The CDR3 nucleotides read TGTGCCAGCAGCCCGACGGACAGTACCGAAGCTTTCTTT. Amino acid sequence: CASSPTDSTEAFF.

A few counts support this clonotype. The chain employs TRBV5-1 and TRBJ1-6; maybe TRBD1 (5 bases). Trimming stripped 0 bases from V and 10 bases from J, with 17 bases between. This CDR3 is 16 amino acids long. Germline-derived CDR1 and CDR2 are SGHRS and YFSETQ. The CDR3 sequence: CASSLGAGRVASPLHF. Here the CDR3 DNA reads TGCGCCAGCAGCTTGGGGGCGGGCAGGGTCGCGTCACCCCTCCACTTT.

This clonotype was counted only a few times. This sequence joins TRBV13 and TRBJ2-1; D is ambiguous. This CDR3 has 12 amino acids. CDR1 and CDR2 (germline): PRHDT, FYEKMQ (reference sequence). The V end was cut by 2 bases, the J end by 9 bases, with 8 bases between. Here the CDR3 reads CASSLSRSEQFF. The CDR3 nucleotides are TGTGCCAGCAGCTTATCCAGGAGTGAGCAGTTCTTC.

This clonotype was seen ten or more times. This chain joins TRBV5-1 and TRBJ2-5; 11 nucleotides match TRBD1. The closer fit of TRBJ2-7 to the DNA end suggests the J call may be wrong. Germline CDR1 reads SGHRS; CDR2 reads YFSETQ. There are 14 residues in the CDR3. The CDR3 loop is CASSFGTGGGEQYF. For the CDR3, the DNA is TGCGCCAGCAGCTTTGGGACAGGGGGGGGCGAGCAGTACTTC.

The rearrangement links TRBV19 to TRBJ2-5, with D unclear. CDR3 length equals 13 residues. Germline CDR1 is LNHDA and CDR2 is SQIVND (reference sequence). Trimming shortened V by 6 bases and J by 5 bases, and 13 bases separated the two germline ends. The DNA for the CDR3 is TGTGCCAGTAGCCTAGTGTTGGGTGAGACCCAGTACTTC. Translated: CASSLVLGETQYF.

This clonotype was picked up a small number of times. The V and J genes are TRBV27 and TRBJ2-3; 12 bases fit TRBD1. The CDR3 has 17 amino acids. After removal of 3 bases from V and 5 bases from J, the junction contained 9 bases not matched to a gene. Germline V CDR1 and CDR2: MNHEY, SMNVEV (reference sequence). The chain's CDR3 is CASSFGMGQGAEDTQYF. CDR3 sequence (DNA): TGTGCCAGCAGTTTTGGAATGGGACAGGGGGCGGAAGATACGCAGTATTTT.

The J gene is TRBJ2-3, the V gene TRBV7-2, with D possibly TRBD1 on 6 matching bases. Trimming took 5 bases from V and 3 from J, leaving 18 bases between them. The CDR3 spans 16 residues. Germline CDR1 is SGHTA and CDR2 is FQGNSA. CDR3 bases: TGTGCCAGCAGCCCTGTTACAGGGTTGGGGACAGATACGCAGTATTTT. As protein: CASSPVTGLGTDTQYF.

In this sample, this clonotype turned up many times. The chain has TRBV7-2 and TRBJ2-1; 9 bases are shared with TRBD1. Looked up from germline, CDR1 is SGHTA and CDR2 is FQGNSA. The CDR3 loop spans 15 amino acids. V was clipped by 5 bases and J by 4 bases; unmatched bases: 6. CDR3 sequence (DNA): TGTGCCAGCAGCCCGGGACAGGGCCATTACAATGAGCAGTTCTTC. It encodes CASSPGQGHYNEQFF.

This clonotype was observed a few times. Germline and junction disagree at one end, which may indicate a read error. The chain employs TRBV20-1 and TRBJ1-5; D gene uncertain. Germline lookup yields CDR1 DFQATT and CDR2 SNEGSKA (reference sequence). The CDR3 has 18 amino acids. This chain's CDR3 is CSARASTGVKTEEQPQHF. The CDR3 nucleotides read TGCAGTGCGAGAGCGTCCACGGGAGTAAAGACCGAGGAACAGCCCCAGCATTTT.

This sequence joins TRBV6-2 or TRBV6-3 and TRBJ2-3, with D perhaps TRBD2 (6 bases). The CDR3 contains 15 residues. The V end lost 3 bases, the J end lost 2 bases, and 12 bases lay between the germline ends. Germline V gene data show CDR1 as MNHEY and CDR2 as SVGEGT. CDR3 sequence: CASSYIGGVTDTQYF. The CDR3 coding sequence is TGTGCCAGCAGTTATATAGGCGGGGTCACAGATACGCAGTATTTT.

V usage is TRBV12-3 or TRBV12-4 and J usage is TRBJ2-7, with 9 bases aligning to TRBD1. This CDR3 spans 15 amino acids. V lost 3 bases, J lost 4 bases, and 7 bases stayed unmatched. The CDR3 sequence is CASSLQSGQGYEQYF. CDR3 bases: TGTGCCAGCAGTTTGCAATCGGGACAGGGTTACGAGCAGTACTTC.

This clonotype occurred a few times. This sequence joins TRBV20-1 and TRBJ2-3; D possibly uses TRBD1 or TRBD2 (5 bases each). Between the trimmed V and J ends, which lost 5 bases and 6 bases, there was a span of 15 bases. This CDR3 has 13 residues. Germline-derived CDR1 and CDR2 are DFQATT and SNEGSKA (reference sequence). CDR3 region: CSAPDTRGDTQYF. CDR3 nucleotide sequence: TGCAGTGCTCCCGACACTAGGGGCGATACGCAGTATTTT.

J is TRBJ2-3 and V is TRBV9; D is undetermined. The CDR3 is 12 amino acids. The V gene lost 4 bases and the J gene lost 7 bases, with 10 bases spanning the gap. Germline V CDR1 and CDR2: SGDLS, YYNGEE. The CDR3 nucleotides are TGTGCCAGCAGCCCAGCCCAGAATACGCAGTATTTT. This gives the protein CASSPAQNTQYF.